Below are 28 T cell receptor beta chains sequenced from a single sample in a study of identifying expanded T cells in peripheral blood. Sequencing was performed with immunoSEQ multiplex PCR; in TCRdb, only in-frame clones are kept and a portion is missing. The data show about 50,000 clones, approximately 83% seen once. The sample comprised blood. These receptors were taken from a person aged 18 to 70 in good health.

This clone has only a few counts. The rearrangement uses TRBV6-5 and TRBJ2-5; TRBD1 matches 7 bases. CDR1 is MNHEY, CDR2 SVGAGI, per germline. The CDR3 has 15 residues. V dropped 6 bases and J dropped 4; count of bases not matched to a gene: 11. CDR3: CASSLLTGSRETQYF. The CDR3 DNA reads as TGTGCCAGCAGCTTACTGACAGGGTCCAGAGAGACCCAGTACTTC.

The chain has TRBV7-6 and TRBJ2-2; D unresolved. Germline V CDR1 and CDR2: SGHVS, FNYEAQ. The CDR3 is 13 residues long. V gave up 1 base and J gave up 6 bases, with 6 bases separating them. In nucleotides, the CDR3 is TGTGCCAGCAGCTTAGACGGTGCCGGGGAGCTGTTTTTT. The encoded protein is CASSLDGAGELFF.

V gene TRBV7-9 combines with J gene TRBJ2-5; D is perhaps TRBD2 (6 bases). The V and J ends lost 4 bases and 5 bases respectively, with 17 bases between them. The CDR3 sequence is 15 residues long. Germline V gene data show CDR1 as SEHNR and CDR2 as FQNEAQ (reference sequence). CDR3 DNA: TGTGCCAGCAGCTCGGGGGTTGGAGTGGTCGAGACCCAGTACTTC. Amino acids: CASSSGVGVVETQYF.

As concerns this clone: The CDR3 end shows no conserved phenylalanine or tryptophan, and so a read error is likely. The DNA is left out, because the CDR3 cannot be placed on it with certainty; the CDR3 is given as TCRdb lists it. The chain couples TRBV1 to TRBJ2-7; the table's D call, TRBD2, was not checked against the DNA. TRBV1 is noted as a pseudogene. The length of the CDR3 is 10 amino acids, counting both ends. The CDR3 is CTSSQFGVRR.

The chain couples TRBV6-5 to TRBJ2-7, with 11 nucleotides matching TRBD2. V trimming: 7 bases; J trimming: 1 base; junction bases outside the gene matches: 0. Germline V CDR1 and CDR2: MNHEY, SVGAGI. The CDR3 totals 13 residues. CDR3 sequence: CASIAGGSYEQYF. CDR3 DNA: TGTGCCAGCATAGCGGGAGGGTCCTACGAGCAGTACTTC.

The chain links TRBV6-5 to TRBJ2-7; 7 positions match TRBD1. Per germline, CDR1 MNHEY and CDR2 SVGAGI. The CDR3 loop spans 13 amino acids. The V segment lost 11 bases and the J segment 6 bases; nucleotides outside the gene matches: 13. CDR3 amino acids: CASARGISGEQYF. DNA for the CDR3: TGTGCCTCCGCCAGGGGGATTTCGGGCGAGCAGTACTTC.

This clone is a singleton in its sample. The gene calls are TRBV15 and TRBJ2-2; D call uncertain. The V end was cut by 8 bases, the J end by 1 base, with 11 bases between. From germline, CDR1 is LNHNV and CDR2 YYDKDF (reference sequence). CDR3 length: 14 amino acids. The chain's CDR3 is CATGMGGNTGELFF. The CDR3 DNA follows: TGTGCCACCGGGATGGGCGGGAACACCGGGGAGCTGTTTTTT.

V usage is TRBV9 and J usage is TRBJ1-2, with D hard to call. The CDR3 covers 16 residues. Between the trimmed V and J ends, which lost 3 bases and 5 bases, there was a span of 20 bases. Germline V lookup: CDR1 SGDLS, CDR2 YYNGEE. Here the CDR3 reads CASSASWTQTEYGYTF. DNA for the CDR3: TGTGCCAGCAGCGCCTCTTGGACCCAAACGGAGTATGGCTACACCTTC. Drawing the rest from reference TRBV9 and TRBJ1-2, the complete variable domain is DSGVTQTPKHLITATGQRVTLRCSPRSGDLSVYWYQQSLDQGLQFLIQYYNGEERAKGNILERFSAQQFPDLHSELNLSSLELGDSALYFCASSASWTQTEYGYTFGSGTRLTVV.

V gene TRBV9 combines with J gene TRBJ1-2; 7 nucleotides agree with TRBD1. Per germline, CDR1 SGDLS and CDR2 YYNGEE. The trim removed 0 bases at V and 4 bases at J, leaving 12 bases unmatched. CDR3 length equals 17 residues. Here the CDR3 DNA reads TGTGCCAGCAGCGTAGGTGGGGAGTGGGCAGGGGGCTATGGCTACACCTTC. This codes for CASSVGGEWAGGYGYTF.

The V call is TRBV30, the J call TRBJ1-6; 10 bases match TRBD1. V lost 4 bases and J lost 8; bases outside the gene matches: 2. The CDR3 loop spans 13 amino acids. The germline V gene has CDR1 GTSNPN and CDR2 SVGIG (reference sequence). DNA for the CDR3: TGTGCCTGGACCGGGACAGGGGATTCACCCCTCCACTTT. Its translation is CAWTGTGDSPLHF.

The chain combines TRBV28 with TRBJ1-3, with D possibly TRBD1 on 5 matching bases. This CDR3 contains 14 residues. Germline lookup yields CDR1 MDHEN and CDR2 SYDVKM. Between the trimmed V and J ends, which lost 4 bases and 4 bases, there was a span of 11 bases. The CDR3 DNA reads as TGTGCCAGCAGTTCCCCGGCAGGGGGAAACACCATATATTTT. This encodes CASSSPAGGNTIYF.

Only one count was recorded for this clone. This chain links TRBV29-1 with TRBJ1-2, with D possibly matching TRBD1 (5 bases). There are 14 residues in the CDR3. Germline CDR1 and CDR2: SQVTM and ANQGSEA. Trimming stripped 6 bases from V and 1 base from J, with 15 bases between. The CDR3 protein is CSVPVKGSNYGYTF. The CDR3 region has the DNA TGCAGCGTCCCCGTGAAGGGGAGTAACTATGGCTACACCTTC.

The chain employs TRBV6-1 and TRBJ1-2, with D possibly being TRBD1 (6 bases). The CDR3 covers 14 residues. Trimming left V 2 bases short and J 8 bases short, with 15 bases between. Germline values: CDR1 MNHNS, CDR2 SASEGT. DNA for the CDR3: TGTGCCAGCAGTGAAACCCCAGGGGAGAAAGGCTACACCTTC. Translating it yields CASSETPGEKGYTF.

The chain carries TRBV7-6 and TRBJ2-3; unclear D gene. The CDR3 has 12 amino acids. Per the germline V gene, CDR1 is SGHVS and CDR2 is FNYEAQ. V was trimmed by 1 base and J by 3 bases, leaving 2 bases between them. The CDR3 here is CASSLGTDTQYF. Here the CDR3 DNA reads TGTGCCAGCAGCTTAGGGACAGATACGCAGTATTTT.

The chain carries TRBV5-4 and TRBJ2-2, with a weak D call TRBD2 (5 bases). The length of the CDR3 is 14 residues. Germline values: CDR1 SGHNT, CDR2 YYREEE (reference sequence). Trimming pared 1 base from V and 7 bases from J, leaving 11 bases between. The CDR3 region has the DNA TGTGCCAGCAGCTTGTCAAGAGGGTTCGGGGAGCTGTTTTTT. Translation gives CASSLSRGFGELFF. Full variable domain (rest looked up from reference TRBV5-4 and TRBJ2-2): ETGVTQSPTHLIKTRGQQVTLRCSSQSGHNTVSWYQQALGQGPQFIFQYYREEENGRGNFPPRFSGLQFPNYSSELNVNALELDDSALYLCASSLSRGFGELFFGEGSRLTVL.

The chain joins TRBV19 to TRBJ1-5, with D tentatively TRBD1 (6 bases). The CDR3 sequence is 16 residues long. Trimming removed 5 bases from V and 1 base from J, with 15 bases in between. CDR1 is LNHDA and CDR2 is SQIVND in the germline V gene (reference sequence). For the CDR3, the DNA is TGTGCCAGTAGTCCAAGACAGGCACTAAGCAATCAGCCCCAGCATTTT. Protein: CASSPRQALSNQPQHF.

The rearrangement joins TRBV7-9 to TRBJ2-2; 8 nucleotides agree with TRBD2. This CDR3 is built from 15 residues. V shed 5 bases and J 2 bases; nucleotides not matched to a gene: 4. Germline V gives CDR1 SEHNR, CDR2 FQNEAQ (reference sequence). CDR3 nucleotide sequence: TGTGCCAGCAGCCCGACTAGCGTAAACACCGGGGAGCTGTTTTTT. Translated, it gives CASSPTSVNTGELFF.

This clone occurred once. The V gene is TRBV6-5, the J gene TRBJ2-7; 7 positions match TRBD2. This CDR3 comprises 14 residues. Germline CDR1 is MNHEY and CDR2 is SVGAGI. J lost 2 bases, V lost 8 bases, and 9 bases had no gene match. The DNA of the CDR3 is TGTGCCAGCCAGGCGTCTAGCGGCCCCTACGAGCAGTACTTC. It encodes CASQASSGPYEQYF.

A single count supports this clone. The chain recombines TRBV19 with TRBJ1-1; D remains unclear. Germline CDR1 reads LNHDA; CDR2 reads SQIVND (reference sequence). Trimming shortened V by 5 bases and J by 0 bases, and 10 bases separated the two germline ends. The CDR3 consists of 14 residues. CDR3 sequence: CASSPVGLNTEAFF. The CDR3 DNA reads TGTGCCAGTAGTCCGGTTGGCTTGAACACTGAAGCTTTCTTT.

The CDR3 nucleotides read TGTGCCAGCAGCTTAGAAACCGGTTCGAAGACCCAGTACTTC. It specifies CASSLETGSKTQYF. The V call is TRBV7-9, the J call TRBJ2-5; D is unclear. Trimming cost V 1 base and J 6 bases, with 12 bases left between them. From germline, CDR1 is SEHNR and CDR2 FQNEAQ (reference sequence). The CDR3 is made up of 14 amino acids.

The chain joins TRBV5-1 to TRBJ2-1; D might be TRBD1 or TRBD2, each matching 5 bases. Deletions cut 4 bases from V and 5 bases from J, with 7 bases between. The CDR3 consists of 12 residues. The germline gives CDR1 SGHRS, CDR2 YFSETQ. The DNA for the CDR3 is TGCGCCAGCAGCAGGGACCACAATGAGCAGTTCTTC. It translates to CASSRDHNEQFF.

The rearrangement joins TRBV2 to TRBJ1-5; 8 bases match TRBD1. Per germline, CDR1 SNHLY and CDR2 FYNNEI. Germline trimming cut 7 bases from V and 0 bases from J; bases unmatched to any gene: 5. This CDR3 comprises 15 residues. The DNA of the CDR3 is TGTGCCAGCAATAGACAGGGGAATAGCAATCAGCCCCAGCATTTT. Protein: CASNRQGNSNQPQHF.

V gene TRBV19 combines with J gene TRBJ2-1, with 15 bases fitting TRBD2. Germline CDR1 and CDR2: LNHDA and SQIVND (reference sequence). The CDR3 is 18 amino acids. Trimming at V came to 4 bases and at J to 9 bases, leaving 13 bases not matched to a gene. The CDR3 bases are TGTGCCAGTAGTAGTGTTGGGACTAGCGGGAGGCCCCTCGGTGAGCAGTTCTTC. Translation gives CASSSVGTSGRPLGEQFF. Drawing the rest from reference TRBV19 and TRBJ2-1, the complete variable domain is DGGITQSPKYLFRKEGQNVTLSCEQNLNHDAMYWYRQDPGQGLRLIYYSQIVNDFQKGDIAEGYSVSREKKESFPLTVTSAQKNPTAFYLCASSSVGTSGRPLGEQFFGPGTRLTVL.

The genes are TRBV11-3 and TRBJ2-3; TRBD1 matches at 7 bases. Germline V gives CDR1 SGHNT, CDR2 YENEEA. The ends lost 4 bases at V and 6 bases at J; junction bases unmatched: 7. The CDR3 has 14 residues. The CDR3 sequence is CASSSQDRADTQYF. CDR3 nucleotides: TGTGCCAGCAGCTCTCAAGACAGGGCGGATACGCAGTATTTT. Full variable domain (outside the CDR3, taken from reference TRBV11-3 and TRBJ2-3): EAGVVQSPRYKIIEKKQPVAFWCNPISGHNTLYWYLQNLGQGPELLIRYENEEAVDDSQLPKDRFSAERLKGVDSTLKIQPAELGDSAVYLCASSSQDRADTQYFGPGTRLTVL.

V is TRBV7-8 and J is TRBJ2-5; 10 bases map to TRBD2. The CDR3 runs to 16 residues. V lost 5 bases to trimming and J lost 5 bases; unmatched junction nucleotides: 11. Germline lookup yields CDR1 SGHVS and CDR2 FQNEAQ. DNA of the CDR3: TGTGCCAGCAGCCACGATCAGCGGGGGGGCCGGGAGACCCAGTACTTC. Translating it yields CASSHDQRGGRETQYF.

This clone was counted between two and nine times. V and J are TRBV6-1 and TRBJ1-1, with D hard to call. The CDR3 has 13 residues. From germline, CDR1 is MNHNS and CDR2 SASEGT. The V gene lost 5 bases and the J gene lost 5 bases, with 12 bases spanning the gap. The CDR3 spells CASSRYGWTEAFF. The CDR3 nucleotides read TGTGCCAGCAGTCGATACGGGTGGACTGAAGCTTTCTTT.

Here the CDR3 reads CASSTSGYTDTQYF. CDR3 coding DNA: TGTGCCAGTAGTACTAGCGGTTACACAGATACGCAGTATTTT. V usage is TRBV19 and J usage is TRBJ2-3; TRBD2 matches 7 bases. With 4 bases clipped from V and 2 bases from J, the junction kept 3 bases outside the gene matches. The CDR3 loop spans 14 amino acids. Germline-derived CDR1 and CDR2 are LNHDA and SQIVND (reference sequence).

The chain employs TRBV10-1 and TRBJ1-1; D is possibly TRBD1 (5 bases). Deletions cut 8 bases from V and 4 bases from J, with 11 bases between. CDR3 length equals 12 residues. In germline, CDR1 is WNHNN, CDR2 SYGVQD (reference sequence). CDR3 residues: CASATQGTEAFF. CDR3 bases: TGCGCCAGCGCTACGCAGGGCACTGAAGCTTTCTTT.